The next 6 T cell receptor beta chains were all read from a single sample in a study of cytomegalovirus exposure and HLA in healthy donors. The primer mix had 60 Vbeta and 13 Jbeta primers. Assay used: immunoSEQ multiplex PCR; TCRdb lists only in-frame clones, some missing. The table includes around 93,000 clones, over 75% detected once. Sequencing was done on a sample of PBMCs. These receptors were collected from a middle-aged man in good health and CMV-seronegative.

The table lists this clone with a few counts. The CDR3 nucleotides read TGTGCCAGCAGCGCCTACCGGGACAGGGGCACCGGGGAGCTGTTTTTT. This sequence encodes CASSAYRDRGTGELFF. V and J are TRBV9 and TRBJ2-2; 10 bases line up with TRBD1. V gave up 3 bases and J gave up 4 bases; unmatched junction bases: 6. This CDR3 has 16 amino acids. The V gene's germline CDR1 is SGDLS and CDR2 YYNGEE.

The chain carries TRBV9 and TRBJ2-1, with D possibly TRBD2 on 6 matching bases. This CDR3 has 17 amino acids. The V and J ends lost 1 base and 7 bases respectively, with 21 bases between them. Per the germline V gene, CDR1 is SGDLS and CDR2 is YYNGEE. Here the CDR3 reads CASSVSTRVTPENEQFF. In DNA, the CDR3 is TGTGCCAGCAGCGTATCGACTAGAGTGACTCCGGAGAATGAGCAGTTCTTC.

This clone occurred a few times. The chain employs TRBV6-1 and TRBJ2-7, with TRBD1 as a possible D gene (6 bases). The germline gives CDR1 MNHNS, CDR2 SASEGT. The V end lost 4 bases, the J end lost 2 bases, and 15 bases lay between the germline ends. This CDR3 is 15 amino acids long. The CDR3 coding sequence is TGTGCCAGCAGTGTCCACTCCAGGGGAACCTACGAGCAGTACTTC. The encoded protein is CASSVHSRGTYEQYF.

The chain couples TRBV6-5 to TRBJ2-3, with no clear D. V lost 6 bases and J 1 base, leaving 8 bases between the germline ends. The CDR3 is 13 residues long. Germline V gene sequence: CDR1 MNHEY, CDR2 SVGAGI. The CDR3: CASREPGTDTQYF. CDR3 nucleotide sequence: TGTGCCAGCAGGGAGCCTGGCACAGATACGCAGTATTTT.

This rearrangement joins TRBV9 to TRBJ2-7; possible D gene TRBD1, 5 bases. Between the trimmed V and J ends, which lost 4 bases and 1 base, there was a span of 12 bases. Germline CDR1 and CDR2: SGDLS and YYNGEE. CDR3 length: 14 amino acids. In DNA, the CDR3 is TGTGCCAGCAGCAAAGACACAGGTTCCTACGAGCAGTACTTC. The encoded protein is CASSKDTGSYEQYF.

The chain joins TRBV9 to TRBJ2-3; TRBD2 agrees at 7 bases. The J segment lost 4 bases and the V segment lost 2 bases, leaving 10 bases of the junction unmatched. Germline V gene sequence: CDR1 SGDLS, CDR2 YYNGEE. The CDR3 totals 16 residues. The CDR3 here is CASSVREGGPPDTQYF. For the CDR3, the DNA is TGTGCCAGCAGCGTTAGGGAGGGAGGGCCCCCAGATACGCAGTATTTT. Variable domain in full (rest from reference TRBV9 and TRBJ2-3): DSGVTQTPKHLITATGQRVTLRCSPRSGDLSVYWYQQSLDQGLQFLIQYYNGEERAKGNILERFSAQQFPDLHSELNLSSLELGDSALYFCASSVREGGPPDTQYFGPGTRLTVL.